Listed below are T cell receptor beta chains from one sample, sequenced in a study of T cell repertoires in cytomegalovirus infection. Using its own MiXCR run on the reads, TCRdb lists one record per CDR3 protein. The table has some 940,000 distinct CDR3 sequences, 30% to 40% seen once; the top ten hold over 13%. No antigen is known for these receptors. Sequenced here: cultured CD8+ T cells from PBMCs, sampled from culture after CMV antigen stimulation. The receptors come from a human donor in good health (CMV status not recorded). Some clones in this sample may be carry-over from other donors' samples. Both conserved end residues are part of each CDR3. D genes are given only for firm matches. Size values are once, few and many counts, or a class for expanded clones, and some rows have none.

v_gene	j_gene	d_gene	abundance	CDR3aa	CDR3nt
TRBV24-1	TRBJ2-6	.	.	CATQKSGSGANVLTF	TGTGCCACCCAAAAGTCGGGCTCTGGGGCCAACGTCCTGACTTTC
TRBV6-1	TRBJ2-3	TRBD2	.	CASSEELAGSTDTQYF	TGTGCCAGCAGTGAAGAACTAGCGGGAAGCACAGATACGCAGTATTTT
TRBV27	TRBJ2-7	TRBD1	.	CASRGTGTELTYEQYF	TGTGCCAGCAGGGGGACCGGGACAGAACTTACCTACGAGCAGTACTTC
TRBV15	TRBJ1-3	.	few	CATSRDLVRSSGNTIYF	TGTGCCACCAGCAGAGATCTAGTCAGGAGCTCTGGAAACACCATATATTTT
TRBV13	TRBJ2-5	.	.	CASSFSTGSQETQYF	TGTGCCAGCAGCTTCAGCACAGGATCACAAGAGACCCAGTACTTC
TRBV6-2/TRBV6-3	TRBJ2-3	TRBD2	.	CASSGGAKKYPDTQYF	TGTGCCAGCTCGGGGGGGGCCAAAAAATATCCAGATACGCAGTATTTT
TRBV7-6	TRBJ2-3	TRBD2	many	CASSFPTSGGTSTDTQYF	TGTGCCAGCAGCTTCCCGACTAGCGGGGGGACTAGCACAGATACGCAGTATTTT
TRBV9	TRBJ2-2	.	.	CASSVAASTGELFF	TGTGCCAGCAGCGTAGCTGCCAGCACCGGGGAGCTGTTTTTT
TRBV5-1	TRBJ1-1	.	few	CASSGLQGGTEAFF	TGCGCCAGCAGCGGCCTCCAAGGTGGCACTGAAGCTTTCTTT
TRBV6-2/TRBV6-3	TRBJ1-1	.	few	CASSEGGWTEAFF	TGTGCCAGCAGTGAGGGAGGGTGGACTGAAGCTTTCTTT
TRBV2	TRBJ2-7	.	.	CASSGGVSEQYF	TGTGCCAGCAGTGGCGGTGTTTCCGAGCAGTACTTC
TRBV27	TRBJ1-5	TRBD1	.	CASSLSTGGFNQPQHF	TGTGCCAGCAGTTTATCTACAGGGGGTTTCAATCAGCCCCAGCATTTT
TRBV12-3/TRBV12-4	TRBJ1-2	.	many	CASSFLVPYGYTF	TGTGCCAGCAGTTTTTTGGTGCCCTATGGCTACACCTTC
TRBV3-1	TRBJ2-7	TRBD2	.	CASSLSGDLLGEQYF	TGTGCCAGCAGCCTTAGCGGGGACTTACTTGGGGAGCAGTACTTC
TRBV6-6	TRBJ1-2	.	many	CASSYVGADRGYTF	TGTGCCAGCAGTTACGTCGGAGCCGACCGGGGCTACACCTTC
TRBV19	TRBJ2-2	TRBD1	.	CASSIGTGGYANTGELFF	TGTGCCAGTAGTATAGGCACAGGGGGCTACGCGAACACCGGGGAGCTGTTTTTT
TRBV29-1	TRBJ2-3	.	.	CSVSDNTDTQYF	TGCAGCGTTTCGGATAACACAGATACGCAGTATTTT
TRBV4-1	TRBJ1-3	TRBD1	few	CASSQHKGTASGNTIYF	TGCGCCAGCAGCCAGCACAAGGGGACAGCGTCTGGAAACACCATATATTTT
TRBV6-2/TRBV6-3	TRBJ1-1	TRBD1	.	CASVRQGRNTEAFF	TGTGCCAGCGTGCGACAGGGGCGGAACACTGAAGCTTTCTTT
TRBV7-9	TRBJ1-2	.	.	CASSLAKFLLQDGYTF	TGTGCCAGCAGCTTAGCCAAGTTTTTGTTACAGGATGGCTACACCTTC
TRBV6-5	TRBJ2-2	.	few	CASSYEGDTGELFF	TGTGCCAGCAGTTACGAGGGAGACACCGGGGAGCTGTTTTTT
TRBV19	TRBJ1-1	.	few	CASIHARRDTEAFF	TGTGCCAGTATACACGCGAGGCGGGACACTGAAGCTTTCTTT
TRBV7-4	TRBJ1-5	.	.	CASSPPGREGNQPQHF	TGTGCCAGCAGCCCCCCGGGAAGGGAGGGGAATCAGCCCCAGCATTTT
TRBV27	TRBJ2-3	.	.	CASSIDRSADTQYF	TGTGCCAGCAGTATCGACAGGTCGGCAGATACGCAGTATTTT
TRBV4-1	TRBJ2-1	TRBD2	.	CANSLLAFQRGDNEQFF	TGCGCCAACAGCCTCCTAGCATTCCAGCGGGGGGACAATGAGCAGTTCTTC
TRBV3-1	TRBJ1-1	.	.	CASSEGSDTEAFF	TGTGCCAGCAGTGAAGGGTCCGACACTGAAGCTTTCTTT
TRBV7-9	TRBJ2-1	.	few	CASSSIRLGSSYNEQFF	TGTGCCAGCAGCTCCATTAGACTGGGCAGCTCCTACAATGAGCAGTTCTTC
TRBV7-2	TRBJ2-5	TRBD1	many	CASSLEGQQETQYF	TGTGCCAGCAGCTTAGAGGGACAGCAAGAGACCCAGTACTTC
TRBV6-1	TRBJ2-3	.	few	CASIRGRADTQYF	TGTGCCAGCATCAGGGGTCGGGCAGATACGCAGTATTTT
TRBV4-1	TRBJ1-6	TRBD1	.	CASSPRGQGVAPLHF	TGCGCCAGCAGCCCTCGGGGACAGGGGGTTGCACCCCTCCACTTT
TRBV6-5	TRBJ1-2	.	once	CASSPYKGEGYTF	TGTGCCAGCAGCCCCTATAAGGGTGAGGGCTACACCTTC
TRBV12-3/TRBV12-4	TRBJ2-1	.	many	CASSSTARAYNEQFF	TGTGCCAGCAGTTCTACGGCGCGAGCCTACAATGAGCAGTTCTTC
TRBV29-1	TRBJ1-2	TRBD1	few	CSVEDLPAGRGRTADDYTF	TGCAGCGTTGAAGATCTTCCGGCGGGCAGGGGGCGAACAGCCGATGACTACACCTTC
TRBV4-1	TRBJ1-2	.	.	CASSQEEGSRDYGYTF	TGCGCCAGCAGCCAAGAAGAGGGGTCGCGGGACTATGGCTACACCTTC
TRBV7-6	TRBJ2-3	TRBD1	few	CASSLIRGSADTQYF	TGTGCCAGCAGCTTGATCAGGGGGTCTGCGGATACGCAGTATTTT
TRBV2	TRBJ2-7	.	.	CASRIFRGVSYEQYF	TGTGCCAGCAGGATCTTCAGGGGGGTCTCCTACGAGCAGTACTTC
TRBV19	TRBJ1-1	.	few	CASSAAQGTEAFF	TGTGCCAGTAGTGCAGCTCAAGGGACTGAAGCTTTCTTT
TRBV29-1	TRBJ2-7	TRBD2	.	CSVEELAGEQYF	TGCAGCGTTGAAGAGCTAGCGGGGGAGCAGTACTTC
TRBV6-6	TRBJ2-2	.	few	CASGVAENTGELFF	TGTGCCAGCGGCGTGGCGGAGAACACCGGGGAGCTGTTTTTT
TRBV6-6	TRBJ2-7	.	few	CASSYSMGSEQYF	TGTGCCAGCAGTTACTCGATGGGAAGCGAGCAGTACTTC
TRBV18	TRBJ2-1	TRBD2	.	CASSPMGLAGVFNEQFF	TGTGCCAGCTCACCTATGGGACTAGCGGGGGTTTTCAATGAGCAGTTCTTC
TRBV6-6	TRBJ2-1	.	.	CVSSTSSYNEQFF	TGTGTCAGCTCCACCTCCTCCTACAATGAGCAGTTCTTC
TRBV6-6	TRBJ1-1	.	.	CASTLNPHRELPTLNTEAFF	TGTGCCAGCACCCTTAACCCCCACAGGGAGCTGCCTACCTTGAACACTGAAGCTTTCTTT
TRBV7-9	TRBJ2-1	TRBD2	many	CASSLGAGGNYNEQFF	TGTGCCAGCAGCTTAGGAGCGGGGGGGAACTACAATGAGCAGTTCTTC
TRBV27	TRBJ1-1	.	.	CASNPTGPGTEAFF	TGTGCCAGCAACCCAACAGGGCCGGGGACTGAAGCTTTCTTT
TRBV27	TRBJ1-2	.	.	CASSHKGTNYGYTF	TGTGCCAGCAGCCACAAAGGGACTAACTATGGCTACACCTTC
TRBV7-6	TRBJ1-4	.	.	CASSLGGGTKLFF	TGTGCCAGCAGCTTAGGGGGGGGGACAAAACTGTTTTTT
TRBV7-8	TRBJ1-1	TRBD1	.	CASSLSLGQGALTEAFF	TGTGCCAGCAGCTTAAGTCTGGGACAGGGGGCGTTGACTGAAGCTTTCTTT